This entry features one T cell receptor beta chain sequence. The junction departs from germline at one end; a sequencing error may be responsible. This sample is part of a study of blood T cell repertoires in COVID-19. Germline V gene sequence: CDR1 SGHRS, CDR2 YFSETQ. There are 17 residues in the CDR3. TCRdb's copy holds only in-frame clones and misses some; the assay was immunoSEQ multiplex PCR. Here the sample spans 120,000 to 150,000 clones, 85% being singletons. The sequence derives from a man in his forties or fifties with acute or convalescent COVID-19. Sequencing was performed on peripheral blood. The chain recombines TRBV5-1 with TRBJ1-6; maybe TRBD1 (6 bases). CDR3 nucleotides: TGCGCCAGCAGTTTGGGGGCCGGGGGGAAGCATAATTCACCCCTCCACTTT. It yields the protein CASSLGAGGKHNSPLHF.